This TCR beta chain was recorded in a study of siplizumab effects on memory and regulatory T cells. This CDR3 is built from 16 residues. With 4 bases removed from V and 0 bases from J, the gap between germline ends came to 16 bases. Germline V gene lookup returns CDR1 SGDLS and CDR2 YYNGEE. This clone was picked up a small number of times. The protocol was immunoSEQ multiplex PCR, while the TCRdb copy is restricted to in-frame clones and leaves out a portion. Of approximately 100,000 clones detected, over 90% appear once; the ten largest clones hold 0.55% to 0.8%. The sequencing sample was made of Tregs sorted from blood. The rearrangement joins TRBV9 to TRBJ1-1, with a tentative D call TRBD1 (5 bases). This clonotype originated in a human donor in good health. CDR3 sequence: CASSSRDGHMNTEAFF. CDR3 bases: TGTGCCAGCAGCTCCCGGGACGGACACATGAACACTGAAGCTTTCTTT.